The rows below give T cell receptor beta chains drawn from one sample of a study of metastatic and nonmetastatic thyroid tumors. TCRdb reassembled clones from the PCR reads with MiXCR. The profile shows about 17,000 clones, under 35% of them singletons. Sequenced: tumor tissue. Receptors were obtained from a female donor with papillary thyroid cancer or a benign thyroid nodule (not recorded which). Some clones in this sample may be carry-over from other donors' samples. CDR3s include the opening cysteine and the closing phenylalanine or tryptophan. The D gene is left open where the match is weak. Size is stated for part of the rows, as once, few or many counts, or as a class when the clone is expanded.

d_call	v_call	clone_size	j_call	cdr3_aa	cdr3_nt
NA	TRBV20-1	few	TRBJ2-2	CSARDVGGTGELFF	TGCAGTGCTAGAGATGTGGGCGGCACCGGGGAGCTGTTTTTT
TRBD1	TRBV5-1	NA	TRBJ1-3	CASSLFGQGGNTIYF	TGCGCCAGCAGCTTATTTGGACAGGGTGGAAACACCATATATTTT
NA	TRBV18	few	TRBJ2-7	CASSLNQDEQYF	TGTGCCAGCTCACTAAACCAGGACGAGCAGTACTTC
NA	TRBV20-1	many	TRBJ2-1	CSARGSGSKEQFF	TGCAGTGCTAGAGGGAGCGGGTCTAAGGAGCAGTTCTTC
NA	TRBV20-1	NA	TRBJ2-7	CSATGQKLYEQYF	TGCAGTGCTACCGGCCAGAAACTCTACGAGCAGTACTTC
NA	TRBV20-1	NA	TRBJ2-5	CSARDWGGRETQYF	TGCAGTGCTAGAGATTGGGGGGGCCGGGAGACCCAGTACTTC
TRBD1	TRBV12-3/TRBV12-4	NA	TRBJ2-3	CASGFAVQGSDTQYF	TGTGCCAGCGGTTTTGCGGTACAGGGGTCAGATACGCAGTATTTT
TRBD1	TRBV15	many	TRBJ2-7	CATREGQGYEQYF	TGTGCCACCAGGGAGGGACAGGGCTACGAGCAGTACTTC
TRBD2	TRBV6-1	few	TRBJ2-7	CASIPGTSWNEQYF	TGCGCCAGCATACCCGGGACTAGTTGGAACGAGCAGTACTTC
TRBD2	TRBV6-1	NA	TRBJ2-3	CASGDGSGGADTQYF	TGTGCCAGTGGGGACGGTAGCGGGGGAGCAGATACGCAGTATTTT
NA	TRBV5-1	many	TRBJ1-2	CASSLGAALESAGYTF	TGCGCCAGCAGCTTGGGGGCAGCCCTTGAGTCCGCTGGCTACACCTTC